This T cell receptor beta chain was sequenced during a study of neoadjuvant anti-PD-1 for oral cavity cancer. For the study at large: Patients without progression received a fourth nivolumab dose around day 43, then surgical resection on days 50-56.

Germline V gives CDR1 SGHAT, CDR2 FQNNGV. V was clipped by 5 bases and J by 4 bases, with 9 bases between them. This CDR3 region has 13 residues. Time point indicated: after neoadjuvant nivolumab, at surgical resection. Analysis of PBMCs was direct, with no culture step. PBMC libraries mostly used roughly 460 ng of input genomic DNA, with six replicates per sample. The table came from immunoSEQ multiplex PCR; TCRdb's copy has only in-frame clones and leaves some out. The sample holds 72,000 or so clones, roughly nine tenths seen once. The specimen comprised PBMCs, sampled after nivolumab (anti-PD-1) treatment. The sequence came from a person aged 35-79 years with oral cavity squamous cell carcinoma. The chain uses TRBV11-2 and TRBJ1-5; D might be TRBD1 (5 bases). The CDR3 DNA reads TGTGCCAGCAGCGGACACTTGAATCAGCCCCAGCATTTT. It specifies CASSGHLNQPQHF. Supplemented by reference TRBV11-2 and TRBJ1-5, the full variable domain reads EAGVAQSPRYKIIEKRQSVAFWCNPISGHATLYWYQQILGQGPKLLIQFQNNGVVDDSQLPKDRFSAERLKGVDSTLKIQPAKLEDSAVYLCASSGHLNQPQHFGDGTRLSIL.